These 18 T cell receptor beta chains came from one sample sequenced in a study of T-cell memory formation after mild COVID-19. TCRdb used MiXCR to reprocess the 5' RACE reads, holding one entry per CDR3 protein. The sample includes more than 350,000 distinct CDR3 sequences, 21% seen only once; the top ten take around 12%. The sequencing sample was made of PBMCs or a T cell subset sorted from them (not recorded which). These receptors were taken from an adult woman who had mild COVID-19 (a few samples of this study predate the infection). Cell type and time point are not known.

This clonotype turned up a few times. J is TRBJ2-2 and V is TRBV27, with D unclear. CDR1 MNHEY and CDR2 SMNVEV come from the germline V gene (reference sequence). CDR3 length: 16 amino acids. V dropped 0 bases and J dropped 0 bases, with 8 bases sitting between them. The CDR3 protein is CASSLSGRSNTGELFF. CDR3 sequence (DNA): TGTGCCAGCAGTTTATCGGGCAGATCGAACACCGGGGAGCTGTTTTTT.

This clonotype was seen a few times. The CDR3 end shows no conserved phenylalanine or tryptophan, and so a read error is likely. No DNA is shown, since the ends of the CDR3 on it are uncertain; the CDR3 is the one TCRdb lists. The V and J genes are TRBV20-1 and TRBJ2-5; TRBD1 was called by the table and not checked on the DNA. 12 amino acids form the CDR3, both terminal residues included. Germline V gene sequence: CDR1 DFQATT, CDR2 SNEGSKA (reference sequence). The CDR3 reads CSARDKGAPGVI.

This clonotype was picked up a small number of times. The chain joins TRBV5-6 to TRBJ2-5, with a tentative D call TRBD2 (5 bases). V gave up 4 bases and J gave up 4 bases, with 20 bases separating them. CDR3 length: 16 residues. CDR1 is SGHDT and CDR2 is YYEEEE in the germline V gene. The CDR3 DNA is TGTGCCAGCAGCCCGGGATTCGAGTGGGTAGGAGAGACCCAGTACTTC. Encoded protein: CASSPGFEWVGETQYF. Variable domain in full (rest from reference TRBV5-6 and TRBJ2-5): DAGVTQSPTHLIKTRGQQVTLRCSPKSGHDTVSWYQQALGQGPQFIFQYYEEEERQRGNFPDRFSGHQFPNYSSELNVNALLLGDSALYLCASSPGFEWVGETQYFGPGTRLLVL.

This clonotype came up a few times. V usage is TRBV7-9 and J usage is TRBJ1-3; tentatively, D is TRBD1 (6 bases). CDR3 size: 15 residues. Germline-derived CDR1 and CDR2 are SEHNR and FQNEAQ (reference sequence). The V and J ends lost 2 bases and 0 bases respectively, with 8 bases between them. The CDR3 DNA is TGTGCCAGCAGCTTAACAGGGAGCTCTGGAAACACCATATATTTT. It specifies CASSLTGSSGNTIYF.

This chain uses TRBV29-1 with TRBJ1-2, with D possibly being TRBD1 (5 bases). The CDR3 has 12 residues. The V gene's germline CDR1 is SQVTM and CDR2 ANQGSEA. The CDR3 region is CAGDQGLGGYTF. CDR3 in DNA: TGCGCCGGAGACCAGGGACTCGGGGGCTACACCTTC.

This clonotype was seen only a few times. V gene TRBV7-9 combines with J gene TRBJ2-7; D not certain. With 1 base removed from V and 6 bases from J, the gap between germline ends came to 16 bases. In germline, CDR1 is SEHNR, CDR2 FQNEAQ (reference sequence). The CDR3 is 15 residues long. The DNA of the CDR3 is TGTGCCAGCAGCTTAGGCGTGGGTTCGTTCGCCGAGCAGTACTTC. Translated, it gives CASSLGVGSFAEQYF. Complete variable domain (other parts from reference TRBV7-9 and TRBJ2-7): DTGVSQNPRHKITKRGQNVTFRCDPISEHNRLYWYRQTLGQGPEFLTYFQNEAQLEKSRLLSDRFSAERPKGSFSTLEIQRTEQGDSAMYLCASSLGVGSFAEQYFGPGTRLTVT.

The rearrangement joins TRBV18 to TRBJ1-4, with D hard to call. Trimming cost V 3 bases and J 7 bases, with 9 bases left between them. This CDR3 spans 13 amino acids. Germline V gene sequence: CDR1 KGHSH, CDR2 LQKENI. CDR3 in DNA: TGTGCCAGCTCACCGATTGTACGTGAAAAACTGTTTTTT. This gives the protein CASSPIVREKLFF.

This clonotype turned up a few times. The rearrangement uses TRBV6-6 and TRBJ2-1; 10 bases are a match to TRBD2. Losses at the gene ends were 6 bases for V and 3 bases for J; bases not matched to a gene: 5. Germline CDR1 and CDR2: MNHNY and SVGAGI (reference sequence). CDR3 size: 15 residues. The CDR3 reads CASSQTSGLYNEQFF. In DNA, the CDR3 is TGTGCCAGCAGCCAGACTAGCGGGCTCTACAATGAGCAGTTCTTC.

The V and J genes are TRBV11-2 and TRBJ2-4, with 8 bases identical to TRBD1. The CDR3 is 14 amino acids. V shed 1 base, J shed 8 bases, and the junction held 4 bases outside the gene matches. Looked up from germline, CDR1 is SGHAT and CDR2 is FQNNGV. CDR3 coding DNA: TGTGCCAGCAGCTTAGTTGACAGGGGAGACATTCAGTACTTC. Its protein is CASSLVDRGDIQYF. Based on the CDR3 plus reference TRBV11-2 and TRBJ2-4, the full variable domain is EAGVAQSPRYKIIEKRQSVAFWCNPISGHATLYWYQQILGQGPKLLIQFQNNGVVDDSQLPKDRFSAERLKGVDSTLKIQPAKLEDSAVYLCASSLVDRGDIQYFGAGTRLSVL.

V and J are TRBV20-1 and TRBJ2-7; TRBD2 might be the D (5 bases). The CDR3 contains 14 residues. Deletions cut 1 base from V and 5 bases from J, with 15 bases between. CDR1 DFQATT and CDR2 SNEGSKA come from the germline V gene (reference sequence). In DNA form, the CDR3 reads TGCAGTGCTAGAGTCGGGAACAAGCAAGACGAGCAGTACTTC. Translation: CSARVGNKQDEQYF.

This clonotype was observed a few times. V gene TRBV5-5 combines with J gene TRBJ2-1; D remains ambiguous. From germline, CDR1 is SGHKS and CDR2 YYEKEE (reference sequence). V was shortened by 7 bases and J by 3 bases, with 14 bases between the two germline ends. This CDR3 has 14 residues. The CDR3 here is CASGFLVDYNEQFF. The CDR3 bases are TGTGCCAGCGGGTTCTTGGTAGACTACAATGAGCAGTTCTTC.

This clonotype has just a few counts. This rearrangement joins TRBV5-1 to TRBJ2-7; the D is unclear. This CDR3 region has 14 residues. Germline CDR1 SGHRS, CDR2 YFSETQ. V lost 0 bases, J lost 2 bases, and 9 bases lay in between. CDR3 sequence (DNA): TGCGCCAGCAGCTTGGCCAGGTGGACCTACGAGCAGTACTTC. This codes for CASSLARWTYEQYF.

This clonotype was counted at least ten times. CDR3: CASSLIGLAGNEQFF. CDR3 in DNA: TGTGCCAGTTCTCTTATAGGGCTAGCGGGGAACGAGCAGTTCTTC. This chain links TRBV6-5 with TRBJ2-1; 9 nucleotides align to TRBD2. The V and J ends lost 9 bases and 10 bases, in that order; junction bases with no gene match: 16. Germline V gene sequence: CDR1 MNHEY, CDR2 SVGAGI. CDR3 length: 15 amino acids.

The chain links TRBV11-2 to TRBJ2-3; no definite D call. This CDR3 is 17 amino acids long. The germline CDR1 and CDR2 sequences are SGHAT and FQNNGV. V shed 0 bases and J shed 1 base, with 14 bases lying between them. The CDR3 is CASSLDLRVLGTDTQYF. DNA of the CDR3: TGTGCCAGCAGCTTAGATCTCCGGGTTCTGGGCACAGATACGCAGTATTTT.

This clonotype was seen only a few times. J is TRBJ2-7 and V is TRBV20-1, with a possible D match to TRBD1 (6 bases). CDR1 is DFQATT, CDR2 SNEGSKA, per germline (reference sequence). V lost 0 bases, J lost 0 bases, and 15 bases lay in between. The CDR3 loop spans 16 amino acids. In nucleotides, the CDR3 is TGCAGTGCTAGAGATCGGGCCGCGACAGGCTCCTACGAGCAGTACTTC. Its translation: CSARDRAATGSYEQYF.

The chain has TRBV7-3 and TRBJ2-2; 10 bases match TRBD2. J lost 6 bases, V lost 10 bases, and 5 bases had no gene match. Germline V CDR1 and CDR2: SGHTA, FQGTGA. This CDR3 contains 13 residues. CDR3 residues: CATRLAGAGELFF. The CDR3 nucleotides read TGTGCCACCAGACTAGCGGGCGCCGGGGAGCTGTTTTTT.

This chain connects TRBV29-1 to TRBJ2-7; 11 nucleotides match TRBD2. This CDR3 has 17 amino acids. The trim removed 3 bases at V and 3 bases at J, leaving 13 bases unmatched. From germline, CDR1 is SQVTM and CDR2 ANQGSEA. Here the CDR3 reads CSVDSLAGGRGSYEQYF. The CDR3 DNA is TGCAGCGTTGATTCTCTAGCGGGAGGAAGGGGAAGCTACGAGCAGTACTTC.

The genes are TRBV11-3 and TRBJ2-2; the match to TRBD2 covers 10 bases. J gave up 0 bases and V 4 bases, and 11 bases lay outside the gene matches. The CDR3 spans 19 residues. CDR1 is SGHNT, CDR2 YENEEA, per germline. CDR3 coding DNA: TGTGCCAGCAGCTCATCGCGTCTAGCGGGAGTTTCGAACACCGGGGAGCTGTTTTTT. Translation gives CASSSSRLAGVSNTGELFF.